What follows describes a single TCR beta chain. How the authors handled the data: Scientists estimated how many nucleated cells there were by amplifying reference gene primers. The method was immunoSEQ multiplex PCR; TCRdb's version includes in-frame clones alone and lacks a portion of them. From that table come the V and J calls and clone size; the DNA was used to work out D and trimming. The table lists around 80,000 clones, roughly 80% of them singletons, with roughly 12% in the top ten. This sample was taken from a study of blood T cell repertoires in COVID-19. Background on the study: Acute and convalescent COVID-19 samples came from the United States, Italy and Spain.

In germline, CDR1 is MDHEN, CDR2 SYDVKM. V was trimmed by 5 bases and J by 7 bases, leaving 9 bases between them. The CDR3 loop spans 12 amino acids. This clonotype originated in a man aged 45-65 years with COVID-19, enrolled during active disease. The sequencing input was peripheral blood. The V and J genes are TRBV28 and TRBJ1-5; no clear D. The CDR3 DNA is TGTGCCAGCAGTACCACAGCCCAGCCCCAGCATTTT. Translation: CASSTTAQPQHF.